This T cell receptor beta chain was sequenced during a study of OX40 agonist ivuxolimab in advanced cancers. Background on the study: A partial response was reached by three patients: one with hepatocellular carcinoma and two with cutaneous melanoma. Overall study findings and caveats: Antigens targeted by the expanded peripheral T cells were not determined. Some nonresponders also had low normalized T-cell clonal expansion. At 0.1 to 3.0 mg/kg, clonal expansion of CD4+ and CD8+ blood T cells had occurred by week 6.

Trimming removed 4 bases at V and 7 bases at J, with 21 bases between. The CDR3 is 16 residues long. Per germline, CDR1 SGHNT and CDR2 YYREEE (reference sequence). As for this clone: Its antigen is not identified.

Only in-frame clones appear in the TCRdb table, and some are missing; sequencing was by immunoSEQ multiplex PCR. Of almost 70,000 clones listed, around 90% are singletons. The chain links TRBV5-4 to TRBJ2-1; perhaps TRBD1 as D (9 bases). Here the sequenced sample was CD4+ or CD8+ T cells sorted from blood, taken in a trial of the OX40 agonist ivuxolimab. This receptor was identified in an adult with an advanced solid tumor such as melanoma, head and neck, liver or kidney cancer. CDR3 region: CASSVAGQGLWNEQFF. CDR3 coding DNA: TGTGCCAGCAGCGTAGCGGGACAGGGATTATGGAATGAGCAGTTCTTC.